These T cell receptor beta chains were read from a single sample in a study of CD8+ T cells in alopecia areata. The repertoire was sequenced with immunoSEQ multiplex PCR; TCRdb's copy has only in-frame clones and lacks some. This table has fewer than 250,000 clones, 30% to 40% appearing once. Sequences were derived from CD4+ T cells sorted from blood, sampled between weeks 30 and 35, from a patient treated with tofacitinib. The source is a human donor with alopecia areata. The CDR3 runs from the conserved cysteine through the conserved F or W. Fields, in order: CDR3 protein, J gene, V gene.

CDR3 protein: CASSLEQSYEQYF; J gene: TRBJ2-7; V gene: TRBV7-9
CDR3 protein: CASSATGASYEQYF; J gene: TRBJ2-7; V gene: TRBV5-1
CDR3 protein: CASSYSAGDGANVLTF; J gene: TRBJ2-6; V gene: TRBV6-5
CDR3 protein: CASSSTGTSQTQYF; J gene: TRBJ2-5; V gene: TRBV5-1
CDR3 protein: CASNDEQGYYGYTF; J gene: TRBJ1-2; V gene: TRBV6-1
CDR3 protein: CASSLGLSNTEAFF; J gene: TRBJ1-1; V gene: TRBV27
CDR3 protein: CASSDTGINSPLHF; J gene: TRBJ1-6; V gene: TRBV25-1
CDR3 protein: CASSSDRALFPLHF; J gene: TRBJ1-6; V gene: TRBV6-5
CDR3 protein: CASSLDFSQPQHF; J gene: TRBJ1-5; V gene: TRBV7-2
CDR3 protein: CASSQDLNTGYTF; J gene: TRBJ1-2; V gene: TRBV4-2
CDR3 protein: CASSASDRVRNNEQFF; J gene: TRBJ2-1; V gene: TRBV19
CDR3 protein: CASITGTGGREQYF; J gene: TRBJ2-7; V gene: TRBV2
CDR3 protein: CASSRTSGGFYEQYF; J gene: TRBJ2-7; V gene: TRBV7-2
CDR3 protein: CASSVVEAPYEQYF; J gene: TRBJ2-7; V gene: TRBV9
CDR3 protein: CASISDRVDREQFF; J gene: TRBJ2-1; V gene: TRBV7-9
CDR3 protein: CASSLTRDQPQHF; J gene: TRBJ1-5; V gene: TRBV6-5
CDR3 protein: CASIGQGAPGNTIYF; J gene: TRBJ1-3; V gene: TRBV6-6
CDR3 protein: CASSLDLAGNTIYF; J gene: TRBJ1-3; V gene: TRBV5-1
CDR3 protein: CASSEYFGEQYF; J gene: TRBJ2-7; V gene: TRBV25-1
CDR3 protein: CASSQDTGVDTQYF; J gene: TRBJ2-3; V gene: TRBV4-2
CDR3 protein: CASSTGINYGYTF; J gene: TRBJ1-2; V gene: TRBV30
CDR3 protein: CASSLEGVTTYYGYTF; J gene: TRBJ1-2; V gene: TRBV5-1
CDR3 protein: CASSLSGTGELFF; J gene: TRBJ2-2; V gene: TRBV7-9
CDR3 protein: CSVAWTGSYEQYF; J gene: TRBJ2-7; V gene: TRBV29-1
CDR3 protein: CASSLIRDYGYTF; J gene: TRBJ1-2; V gene: TRBV5-4
CDR3 protein: CASSPPTPETQYF; J gene: TRBJ2-5; V gene: TRBV18
CDR3 protein: CASSEEGRVTEAFF; J gene: TRBJ1-1; V gene: TRBV25-1
CDR3 protein: CASSPPGEAFF; J gene: TRBJ1-1; V gene: TRBV18
CDR3 protein: CAWSGAATGETQYF; J gene: TRBJ2-5; V gene: TRBV30
CDR3 protein: CASSAGYRGEQFF; J gene: TRBJ2-1; V gene: TRBV6-5
CDR3 protein: CASSQVHRGGGQETQYF; J gene: TRBJ2-5; V gene: TRBV4-1
CDR3 protein: CASSQGTIVTDSGYLQRPQHF; J gene: TRBJ1-5; V gene: TRBV4-1
CDR3 protein: CSVHAPAPSTGSRGAFF; J gene: TRBJ1-1; V gene: TRBV29-1
CDR3 protein: CAWRNGGAEAFF; J gene: TRBJ1-1; V gene: TRBV30
CDR3 protein: CASSPWGKSSYEQYF; J gene: TRBJ2-7; V gene: TRBV5-8
CDR3 protein: CATSRTPGQGANEQFF; J gene: TRBJ2-1; V gene: TRBV15
CDR3 protein: CASSYLATRRDTEAFF; J gene: TRBJ1-1; V gene: TRBV6-6
CDR3 protein: CASRLAGVEEQFF; J gene: TRBJ2-1; V gene: TRBV6-5
CDR3 protein: CASSDYRSGAFF; J gene: TRBJ1-1; V gene: TRBV5-1
CDR3 protein: CASSGRAKINEQFF; J gene: TRBJ2-1; V gene: TRBV6-5
CDR3 protein: CAISESTGYPYEQYF; J gene: TRBJ2-7; V gene: TRBV10-3
CDR3 protein: CAAARVSYEQYF; J gene: TRBJ2-7; V gene: TRBV30
CDR3 protein: CASSVTSGGLYEQYF; J gene: TRBJ2-7; V gene: TRBV19
CDR3 protein: CASSSDYGYTF; J gene: TRBJ1-2; V gene: TRBV9
CDR3 protein: CASSFDYSGTRWGYTF; J gene: TRBJ1-2; V gene: TRBV19
CDR3 protein: CASSSLFSDTQYF; J gene: TRBJ2-3; V gene: TRBV7-3
CDR3 protein: CAWSLVGQFF; J gene: TRBJ2-1; V gene: TRBV30
CDR3 protein: CASSLAGVYNEQFF; J gene: TRBJ2-1; V gene: TRBV5-4
CDR3 protein: CSVDQGYSHGYTF; J gene: TRBJ1-2; V gene: TRBV29-1
CDR3 protein: CASSLVQGADTQYF; J gene: TRBJ2-3; V gene: TRBV7-9
CDR3 protein: CASSESRGAVNTEAFF; J gene: TRBJ1-1; V gene: TRBV10-1